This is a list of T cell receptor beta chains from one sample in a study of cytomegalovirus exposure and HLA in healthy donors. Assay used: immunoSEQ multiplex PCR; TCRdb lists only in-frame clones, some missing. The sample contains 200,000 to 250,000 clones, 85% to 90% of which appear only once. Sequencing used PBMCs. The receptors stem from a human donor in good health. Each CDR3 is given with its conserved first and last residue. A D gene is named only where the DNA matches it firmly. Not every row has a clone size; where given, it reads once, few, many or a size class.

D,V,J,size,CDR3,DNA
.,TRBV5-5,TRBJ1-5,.,CASSLYPSNQPQHF,TGTGCCAGCAGCTTGTATCCTAGCAATCAGCCCCAGCATTTT
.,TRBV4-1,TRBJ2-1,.,CASSQAEQGGREQFF,TGCGCCAGCAGCCAGGCGGAACAGGGAGGGCGCGAGCAGTTCTTC
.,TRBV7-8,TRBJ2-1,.,CASSQGALSSYNEQFF,TGTGCCAGCAGCCAAGGGGCGTTAAGCTCCTACAATGAGCAGTTCTTC
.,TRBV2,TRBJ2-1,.,CASSLRDWNGQFF,TGTGCCAGCAGCCTCCGGGACTGGAATGGGCAGTTCTTC
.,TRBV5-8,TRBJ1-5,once,CASSGGMSNQPQHF,TGTGCCAGCAGCGGAGGGATGTCCAATCAGCCCCAGCATTTT
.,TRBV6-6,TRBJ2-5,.,CASSYSGAKQETQYF,TGTGCCAGCAGTTACTCGGGCGCAAAGCAAGAGACCCAGTACTTC
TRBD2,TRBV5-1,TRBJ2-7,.,CASSLGRGYSEQYF,TGCGCCAGCAGCTTGGGGCGGGGGTACAGCGAGCAGTACTTC
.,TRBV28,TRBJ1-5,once,CASSFRGLGSNQPQHF,TGTGCCAGCAGTTTCAGAGGGCTGGGTAGCAATCAGCCCCAGCATTTT
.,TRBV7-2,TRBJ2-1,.,CASSFGSSSYNEQFF,TGTGCCAGCAGCTTCGGGAGTAGTTCCTACAATGAGCAGTTCTTC
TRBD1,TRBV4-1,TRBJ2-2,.,CASSQDRGRDGELFF,TGCGCCAGCAGCCAAGACAGGGGGCGAGACGGGGAGCTGTTTTTT
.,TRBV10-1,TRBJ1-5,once,CASSERGQPQHF,TGCGCCAGCAGTGAGCGAGGTCAGCCCCAGCATTTT
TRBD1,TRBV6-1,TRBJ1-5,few,CASNPTGSNQPQHF,TGTGCCAGCAACCCGACAGGGAGCAATCAGCCCCAGCATTTT
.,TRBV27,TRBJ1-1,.,CASSFAVQSEAFF,TGTGCCAGCAGTTTCGCGGTTCAATCTGAAGCTTTCTTT
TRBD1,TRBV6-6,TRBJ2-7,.,CASSYSQTGAYEQYF,TGTGCCAGCAGTTACTCCCAGACAGGGGCCTACGAGCAGTACTTC
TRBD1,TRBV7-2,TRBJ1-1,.,CASSRPDRATEAFF,TGTGCCAGCAGCCGACCCGACAGGGCCACTGAAGCTTTCTTT
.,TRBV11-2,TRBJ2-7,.,CASSLDSGSDEQYF,TGTGCCAGCAGCTTAGATAGTGGTAGCGACGAGCAGTACTTC
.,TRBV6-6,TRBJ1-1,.,CASSPPGADTEAFF,TGTGCCAGCAGCCCCCCCGGTGCGGACACTGAAGCTTTCTTT
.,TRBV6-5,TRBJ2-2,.,CASSYSLLFAGELFF,TGTGCCAGCAGTTACTCCCTTCTATTTGCCGGGGAGCTGTTTTTT
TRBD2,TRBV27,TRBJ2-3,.,CASRGGSGTDTQYF,TGTGCCAGCAGGGGCGGGAGCGGGACAGATACGCAGTATTTT
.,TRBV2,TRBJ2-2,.,CASSTRGENTGELFF,TGTGCCAGCAGTACCCGTGGAGAAAACACCGGGGAGCTGTTTTTT
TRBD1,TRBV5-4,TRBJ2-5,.,CASSSSGTGGETQYF,TGTGCCAGCAGCTCATCCGGGACAGGGGGTGAGACCCAGTACTTC
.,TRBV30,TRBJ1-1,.,CACTGTIDTEAFF,TGTGCCTGTACAGGGACGATAGACACTGAAGCTTTCTTT
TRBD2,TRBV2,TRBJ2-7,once,CASSEDLAGRIEQYF,TGTGCCAGCAGTGAAGATCTAGCGGGGAGGATCGAGCAGTACTTC
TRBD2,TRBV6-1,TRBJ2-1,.,CASSESRITSGTYNEQFF,TGTGCCAGCAGTGAAAGTAGAATAACTAGCGGGACCTACAATGAGCAGTTCTTC
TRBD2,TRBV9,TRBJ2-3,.,CASSDPGTSGRSGTDTQYF,TGTGCCAGCAGCGACCCAGGGACTAGCGGGAGGTCGGGCACAGATACGCAGTATTTT
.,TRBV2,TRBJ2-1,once,CASSEALAGSSYNEQFF,TGTGCCAGCAGTGAAGCGCTTGCGGGAAGCTCCTACAATGAGCAGTTCTTC
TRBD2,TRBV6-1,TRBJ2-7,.,CASSLAGVVYEQYF,TGTGCCAGCAGTCTAGCGGGAGTAGTTTACGAGCAGTACTTC
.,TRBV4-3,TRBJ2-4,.,CASSQAFGQSSFVKNIQYF,TGCGCCAGCAGCCAAGCTTTCGGACAGTCTTCTTTCGTCAAAAACATTCAGTACTTC
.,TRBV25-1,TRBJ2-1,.,CASRSGTGLGNEQFF,TGTGCGAGCCGTAGCGGGACAGGGCTAGGCAATGAGCAGTTCTTC
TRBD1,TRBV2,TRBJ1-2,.,CASRGQGDGYTF,TGTGCCAGCAGGGGACAGGGGGATGGCTACACCTTC
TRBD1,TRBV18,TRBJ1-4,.,CASSPGTGSEKLFF,TGTGCCAGCTCACCTGGGACAGGGAGTGAAAAACTGTTTTTT
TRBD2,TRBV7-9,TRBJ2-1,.,CSSSYRGTSGPRFF,TGTTCCAGCAGCTACCGCGGGACTAGCGGCCCCAGGTTCTTC
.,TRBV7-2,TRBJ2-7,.,CASSLAGGSSYEQYF,TGTGCCAGCAGCTTAGCGGGAGGCTCCTCCTACGAGCAGTACTTC
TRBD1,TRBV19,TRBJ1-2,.,CASSIPGGASYGYTF,TGTGCCAGTAGTATCCCAGGGGGCGCAAGCTATGGCTACACCTTC
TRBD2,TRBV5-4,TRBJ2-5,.,CASSLWAGAQETQYF,TGTGCCAGCAGCTTGTGGGCGGGAGCCCAAGAGACCCAGTACTTC
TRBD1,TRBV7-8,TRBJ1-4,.,CASSSNLRGIVEKLFF,TGTGCCAGCAGCTCGAACCTCAGGGGGATCGTAGAAAAACTGTTTTTT
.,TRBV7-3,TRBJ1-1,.,CASSGGVGNTEAFF,TGTGCCAGCAGCGGAGGGGTTGGGAACACTGAAGCTTTCTTT
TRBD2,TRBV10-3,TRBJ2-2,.,CAISPGLAGSGTGELFF,TGTGCCATCAGTCCGGGACTAGCGGGGTCCGGGACCGGGGAGCTGTTTTTT
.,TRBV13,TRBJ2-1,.,CASSQRDLLGGPQINEQFF,TGTGCCAGCAGCCAGCGGGACCTCTTGGGGGGGCCTCAGATCAATGAGCAGTTCTTC
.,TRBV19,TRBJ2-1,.,CASGSNQYNEQFF,TGTGCCAGCGGGTCGAACCAATACAATGAGCAGTTCTTC
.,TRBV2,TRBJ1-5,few,CASQEVYSNQPQHF,TGTGCCAGCCAGGAAGTCTATAGCAATCAGCCCCAGCATTTT
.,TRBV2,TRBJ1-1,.,CASSSVQGNTEAFF,TGTGCCAGCAGCAGCGTTCAGGGAAACACTGAAGCTTTCTTT
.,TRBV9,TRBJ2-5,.,CASSLSPTGTETQYF,TGTGCCAGCAGCCTCAGCCCGACGGGTACGGAGACCCAGTACTTC
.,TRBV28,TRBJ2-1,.,CASTGWVYNEQFF,TGTGCCAGCACAGGTTGGGTTTACAATGAGCAGTTCTTC
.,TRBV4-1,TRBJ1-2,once,CASSQDLPIRGLDYGYTF,TGCGCCAGCAGCCAAGACCTACCAATTAGGGGACTGGACTATGGCTACACCTTC
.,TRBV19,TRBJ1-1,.,CASTPGRGGENTEAFF,TGTGCCAGTACCCCCGGCCGGGGAGGAGAGAACACTGAAGCTTTCTTT